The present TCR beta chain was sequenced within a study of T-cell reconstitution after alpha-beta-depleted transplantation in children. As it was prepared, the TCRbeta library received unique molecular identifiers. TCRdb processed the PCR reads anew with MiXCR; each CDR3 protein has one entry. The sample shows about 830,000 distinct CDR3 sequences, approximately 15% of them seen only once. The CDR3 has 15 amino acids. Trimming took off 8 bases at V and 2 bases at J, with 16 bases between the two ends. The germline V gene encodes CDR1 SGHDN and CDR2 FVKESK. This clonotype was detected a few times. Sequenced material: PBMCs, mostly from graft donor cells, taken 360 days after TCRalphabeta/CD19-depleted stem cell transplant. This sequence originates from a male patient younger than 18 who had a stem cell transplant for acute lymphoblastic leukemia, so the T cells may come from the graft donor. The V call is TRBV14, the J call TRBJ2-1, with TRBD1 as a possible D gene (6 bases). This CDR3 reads CASSPPGTTYNEQFF. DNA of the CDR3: TGTGCCAGCTCGCCCCCCGGGACAACCTACAATGAGCAGTTCTTC. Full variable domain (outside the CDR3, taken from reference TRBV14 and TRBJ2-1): EAGVTQFPSHSVIEKGQTVTLRCDPISGHDNLYWYRRVMGKEIKFLLHFVKESKQDESGMPNNRFLAERTGGTYSTLKVQPAELEDSGVYFCASSPPGTTYNEQFFGPGTRLTVL.